This T cell receptor (beta chain) was captured in a study of blood T cell repertoires in COVID-19. As for the study in general: Specimens from acute and convalescent COVID-19 originated in the United States, Italy and Spain. The cDNA or gDNA used as material had been derived from T cells, B-cell-depleted T cells, or PBMCs.

As processed by the authors: Nucleated cell counts were estimated from reference gene primer amplification. The repertoire was sequenced with immunoSEQ multiplex PCR; TCRdb's copy has only in-frame clones and lacks some. V, J and clone size derive from that table, while D and trimming were established from the DNA sequence. The repertoire holds 250,000 or so clones, with roughly 89% as singletons. Germline V gene data show CDR1 as WSHSY and CDR2 as SAAADI. The CDR3 has 12 residues. V shed 5 bases and J 6 bases; nucleotides not matched to a gene: 2. The sequence was obtained from a woman aged 40-49 years who had recovered from COVID-19. Sequencing was done on a sample of peripheral blood. The rearrangement joins TRBV10-2 to TRBJ2-7, with 9 positions matching TRBD2. DNA of the CDR3: TGCGCCAGCAGTCAGACTAGCGGCGAGCAGTACGTC. This translates into CASSQTSGEQYV.